This TCR beta chain was found in a study of blood T cell repertoires in COVID-19. Study summary: From T cells, B-cell-depleted T cells, or PBMCs came the material, which was cDNA or gDNA.

A COVID-19 case had been met by exposed participants during the 2 weeks before study entry. Per the original data handling: By means of reference gene primer amplification, nucleated cell counts were estimated. Assay used: immunoSEQ multiplex PCR; TCRdb lists only in-frame clones, some missing. V, J and clone size are taken as reported in that table, and D and trimming were inferred from the DNA itself. The sample lists roughly 230,000 clones, 70% to 90% seen once, with under 7% in the top ten. V was shortened by 1 base and J by 9 bases, with 7 bases between the two germline ends. Per germline, CDR1 MNHNS and CDR2 SASEGT. The CDR3 loop spans 13 amino acids.

The sequence derives from a woman aged 45-59 years who had been exposed to COVID-19. The gene calls are TRBV6-1 and TRBJ1-6; D remains ambiguous. Material for sequencing was PBMCs or T cells enriched from blood (not recorded which). DNA of the CDR3: TGTGCCAGCAGTGAAGAGCTCTTTTCACCCCTCCACTTT. Translating it yields CASSEELFSPLHF.